These 29 T cell receptor beta chains were sequenced from one sample in a study of CD8+ T cells in alopecia areata. Reverse transcription of extracted RNA yielded cDNA, which provided the sequencing template. Libraries were prepared by immunoSEQ multiplex PCR; TCRdb keeps only in-frame clonotypes and omits some of them. This sample has about 200,000 clones, with approximately 60% found just once. Sequenced material: CD8+ T cells sorted from blood. The receptors here all came from a human donor in good health.

The chain employs TRBV11-2 and TRBJ2-3; TRBD1 might be the D (5 bases). CDR3 length equals 15 residues. Trimming removed 4 bases from V and 2 bases from J, with 13 bases in between. The germline V gene encodes CDR1 SGHAT and CDR2 FQNNGV. The CDR3 loop reads CASSSLAGITDTQYF. CDR3 sequence (DNA): TGTGCCAGCAGCTCATTGGCAGGGATCACAGATACGCAGTATTTT.

This clone was observed a single time. V gene TRBV4-2 combines with J gene TRBJ2-3; TRBD1 might be the D (6 bases). The ends were cut back, 4 bases at V and 5 bases at J, with 22 bases in the middle. Germline V CDR1 and CDR2: LGHNA, YNFKEQ. The CDR3 has 17 amino acids. CDR3 in DNA: TGTGCCAGCAGCCCGCCTATGTTGGACAGACCCAAAGATACGCAGTATTTT. It specifies CASSPPMLDRPKDTQYF.

The chain joins TRBV15 to TRBJ1-5, with 8 bases that match TRBD1. The germline V gene encodes CDR1 LNHNV and CDR2 YYDKDF (reference sequence). V gave up 4 bases and J gave up 6 bases; unmatched junction bases: 5. The CDR3 contains 14 residues. The CDR3: CATSKDRVGQPQHF. In DNA form, the CDR3 reads TGTGCCACCAGCAAGGACAGGGTAGGTCAGCCCCAGCATTTT.

The rearrangement joins TRBV2 to TRBJ2-3, with D uncertain. The germline gives CDR1 SNHLY, CDR2 FYNNEI. Trimming stripped 6 bases from V and 6 bases from J, with 10 bases between. The CDR3 totals 12 residues. The CDR3 here is CASRTYWDTQYF. The CDR3 DNA follows: TGTGCCAGCAGAACCTACTGGGATACGCAGTATTTT.

As for this clone: The junction shows a germline mismatch at one end, possibly a read error. V and J are TRBV12-5 and TRBJ1-2, with 7 bases matching TRBD1. Germline V gene lookup returns CDR1 LGHNT and CDR2 FRNRAP. This CDR3 comprises 13 residues. The CDR3 DNA follows: TGTGCTAGTGGTTTGGCAACCGACAGGGTTTCATCCTTC. Amino acid sequence: CASGLATDRVSSF.

This clone occurred a few times. This chain connects TRBV11-2 to TRBJ2-3; 7 nucleotides agree with TRBD1. CDR3 length: 15 residues. The germline V gene encodes CDR1 SGHAT and CDR2 FQNNGV. Unmatched junction bases numbered 4, after V lost 4 bases and J lost 0 bases. The CDR3 nucleotides are TGTGCCAGCAGCTCTCGACAGGGTAGCACAGATACGCAGTATTTT. This sequence encodes CASSSRQGSTDTQYF.

This CDR3 is CASSTSWGTEAFF. The CDR3, as DNA: TGTGCCAGCAGCACCTCTTGGGGCACTGAAGCTTTCTTT. The chain has TRBV6-5 and TRBJ1-1, with D unclear. Per germline, CDR1 MNHEY and CDR2 SVGAGI. V lost 6 bases, J lost 4 bases, and 12 bases lay in between. The CDR3 sequence is 13 residues long.

This clone was seen once. V gene TRBV27 combines with J gene TRBJ1-1; a possible D gene is TRBD1 (5 bases). The CDR3 length is 15 residues. Germline V gene data show CDR1 as MNHEY and CDR2 as SMNVEV (reference sequence). Trimming pared 0 bases from V and 1 base from J, leaving 9 bases between. The CDR3 DNA follows: TGTGCCAGCAGTTTATCGGCAGGGACGAACACTGAAGCTTTCTTT. This encodes CASSLSAGTNTEAFF.

CDR3 sequence: CASIPDGGSNQPQHF. In nucleotides, the CDR3 is TGTGCCAGCATCCCGGACGGGGGGAGCAATCAGCCCCAGCATTTT. The chain recombines TRBV2 with TRBJ1-5; possibly TRBD1 for D (5 bases). V lost 7 bases to trimming and J lost 1 base, with 14 bases between them. The CDR3 has 15 residues. CDR1 is SNHLY and CDR2 is FYNNEI in the germline V gene.

The chain employs TRBV27 and TRBJ2-7, with TRBD1 identical over 9 bases. The CDR3 contains 13 residues. CDR1 and CDR2 (germline): MNHEY, SMNVEV (reference sequence). With 5 bases clipped from V and 3 bases from J, the junction kept 2 bases outside the gene matches. The CDR3 is CASSVGQGYEQYF. The CDR3 coding sequence is TGTGCCAGCAGTGTGGGACAGGGCTACGAGCAGTACTTC.

The rearrangement uses TRBV7-9 and TRBJ1-3, with D maybe TRBD1 (5 bases). Germline CDR1 SEHNR, CDR2 FQNEAQ (reference sequence). V was trimmed by 2 bases and J by 2 bases, leaving 13 bases between them. The CDR3 has 16 amino acids. The CDR3 nucleotides are TGTGCCAGCAGCTTATCAGGGTTCTCCACTGGAAACACCATATATTTT. As protein: CASSLSGFSTGNTIYF. Full variable domain (missing parts from reference TRBV7-9 and TRBJ1-3): DTGVSQNPRHKITKRGQNVTFRCDPISEHNRLYWYRQTLGQGPEFLTYFQNEAQLEKSRLLSDRFSAERPKGSFSTLEIQRTEQGDSAMYLCASSLSGFSTGNTIYFGEGSWLTVV.

The chain links TRBV7-6 to TRBJ2-7; D remains unclear. Germline lookup yields CDR1 SGHVS and CDR2 FNYEAQ. Trimming pared 7 bases from V and 7 bases from J, leaving 20 bases between. This CDR3 region has 14 residues. The CDR3 DNA reads as TGTGCCAGCACCCCTGAGGTGGAATTACGAGAGCAGTACTTC. As protein: CASTPEVELREQYF.

This clone was seen more than once but under ten times. The CDR3 region has the DNA TGCAGCGTTGGCCCCGGGCGGGGGCTTACTGATGGCTACACCTTC. It is translated as CSVGPGRGLTDGYTF. The chain recombines TRBV29-1 with TRBJ1-2; TRBD1 is a possible D gene (6 bases). The germline V and J ends were trimmed by 4 bases and 6 bases, with 21 bases remaining between them. This CDR3 has 15 residues. Germline V gene lookup returns CDR1 SQVTM and CDR2 ANQGSEA. Full variable domain (outside the CDR3, taken from reference TRBV29-1 and TRBJ1-2): SAVISQKPSRDICQRGTSLTIQCQVDSQVTMMFWYRQQPGQSLTLIATANQGSEATYESGFVIDKFPISRPNLTFSTLTVSNMSPEDSSIYLCSVGPGRGLTDGYTFGSGTRLTVV.

The chain joins TRBV29-1 to TRBJ2-7; 10 bases match TRBD1. V trimming: 7 bases; J trimming: 4 bases; junction bases outside the gene matches: 13. The CDR3 covers 15 residues. Germline V gene sequence: CDR1 SQVTM, CDR2 ANQGSEA. DNA for the CDR3: TGCAGCGCCTGGGCCGGACAGGGGGAAGATTACGAGCAGTACTTC. This encodes CSAWAGQGEDYEQYF.

This clone was picked up one time. The chain employs TRBV13 and TRBJ2-5; no reliable D call. The germline CDR1 and CDR2 sequences are PRHDT and FYEKMQ (reference sequence). Between the trimmed V and J ends, which lost 2 bases and 4 bases, there was a span of 14 bases. The CDR3 is 15 residues long. The CDR3 region has the DNA TGTGCCAGCAGCTTAACGGGCTATACTACAGAGACCCAGTACTTC. Protein product: CASSLTGYTTETQYF.

This clone was counted only a few times. This chain uses TRBV7-2 with TRBJ1-4; no clear D gene. Germline V gene data show CDR1 as SGHTA and CDR2 as FQGNSA. The CDR3 has 17 amino acids. Trimming took 5 bases from V and 1 from J, leaving 17 bases between them. The CDR3 nucleotides are TGTGCCAGCAGCCGTCCCAGCTGGGGTAAAACTAATGAAAAACTGTTTTTT. The encoded protein is CASSRPSWGKTNEKLFF.

This clone was seen a handful of times. J is TRBJ1-1 and V is TRBV7-9; D gene unclear. Germline CDR1 reads SEHNR; CDR2 reads FQNEAQ (reference sequence). The CDR3 length is 16 residues. Deletions cut 7 bases from V and 1 base from J, with 19 bases between. The CDR3 spells CASTGPAGLRNTEAFF. CDR3 sequence (DNA): TGTGCCAGCACTGGACCCGCGGGCCTGAGGAACACTGAAGCTTTCTTT.

This chain joins TRBV27 and TRBJ1-3; D is unclear. Trimming took off 6 bases at V and 4 bases at J, with 4 bases between the two ends. This CDR3 has 11 amino acids. Germline V lookup: CDR1 MNHEY, CDR2 SMNVEV (reference sequence). The DNA for the CDR3 is TGTGCCAGCAGATACGGAAACACCATATATTTT. It codes for CASRYGNTIYF.

This clone was detected a few times. This sequence joins TRBV30 and TRBJ2-7; TRBD1 might be the D (6 bases). Trimming shortened V by 1 base and J by 7 bases, and 8 bases separated the two germline ends. This CDR3 spans 11 amino acids. The germline gives CDR1 GTSNPN, CDR2 SVGIG (reference sequence). The DNA for the CDR3 is TGTGCCTGGAGTGCCCAGGGGGAGCAGTACTTC. As protein: CAWSAQGEQYF.

The chain employs TRBV5-1 and TRBJ2-7; 7 bases match TRBD1. CDR3 length equals 14 residues. CDR1 is SGHRS and CDR2 is YFSETQ in the germline V gene. V gave up 1 base and J gave up 5 bases; unmatched junction bases: 6. This CDR3 reads CASSLTGEGNEQYF. CDR3 nucleotide sequence: TGCGCCAGCAGCTTGACAGGGGAAGGGAACGAGCAGTACTTC.

This clone has just a few counts. The gene calls are TRBV6-1 and TRBJ2-7; TRBD2 matches 7 bases. In germline, CDR1 is MNHNS, CDR2 SASEGT. This CDR3 contains 16 residues. V shed 2 bases and J 1 base; nucleotides not matched to a gene: 8. The CDR3 protein is CASSESGTAGSYEQYF. CDR3 coding DNA: TGTGCCAGCAGTGAAAGCGGGACCGCCGGGTCCTACGAGCAGTACTTC.

This clone has only a few counts. V gene TRBV30 combines with J gene TRBJ2-3; 12 bases agree with TRBD2. The CDR3 runs to 14 residues. With V trimmed by 7 bases and J by 1 base, 3 bases remained unmatched. Germline loops: CDR1 GTSNPN, CDR2 SVGIG (reference sequence). CDR3 region: CASRLAGGTDTQYF. CDR3 sequence (DNA): TGTGCCTCCAGACTAGCGGGGGGCACAGATACGCAGTATTTT.

The chain has TRBV5-4 and TRBJ2-5; TRBD2 aligns across 11 bases. V was clipped by 2 bases and J by 7 bases; unmatched bases: 10. Germline CDR1 SGHNT, CDR2 YYREEE (reference sequence). The CDR3 is made up of 16 amino acids. CDR3 region: CASSFDGTSGSRTQYF. CDR3 DNA: TGTGCCAGCAGCTTTGATGGGACTAGCGGCTCGCGGACCCAGTACTTC. Full variable domain (missing parts from reference TRBV5-4 and TRBJ2-5): ETGVTQSPTHLIKTRGQQVTLRCSSQSGHNTVSWYQQALGQGPQFIFQYYREEENGRGNFPPRFSGLQFPNYSSELNVNALELDDSALYLCASSFDGTSGSRTQYFGPGTRLLVL.

The rearrangement joins TRBV13 to TRBJ2-5; perhaps TRBD2 as D (5 bases). V was pared by 5 bases and J by 3 bases, with 16 bases between. CDR1 and CDR2 from the germline V gene are PRHDT and FYEKMQ (reference sequence). The CDR3 consists of 15 residues. The CDR3 region is CASSPRGNGEETQYF. The CDR3 nucleotides read TGTGCCAGCAGCCCCCGGGGAAACGGGGAAGAGACCCAGTACTTC. Complete variable domain (other parts from reference TRBV13 and TRBJ2-5): AAGVIQSPRHLIKEKRETATLKCYPIPRHDTVYWYQQGPGQDPQFLISFYEKMQSDKGSIPDRFSAQQFSDYHSELNMSSLELGDSALYFCASSPRGNGEETQYFGPGTRLLVL.

The chain has TRBV29-1 and TRBJ1-2; D call uncertain. CDR1 is SQVTM and CDR2 is ANQGSEA in the germline V gene. V gave up 4 bases and J gave up 3 bases, with 12 bases separating them. This CDR3 comprises 13 residues. CDR3 in DNA: TGCAGCGTTGCCACGGACGGTCACTATGGCTACACCTTC. This encodes CSVATDGHYGYTF.

This sequence joins TRBV5-1 and TRBJ2-1; TRBD2 aligns across 7 bases. Germline V lookup: CDR1 SGHRS, CDR2 YFSETQ. The ends lost 4 bases at V and 4 bases at J; junction bases unmatched: 8. The CDR3 covers 15 residues. The CDR3 loop is CASSQSGDLYNEQFF. The CDR3, as DNA: TGCGCCAGCAGCCAAAGCGGGGATTTGTACAATGAGCAGTTCTTC.

The chain links TRBV11-1 to TRBJ1-1; no clear D gene. CDR3 length: 13 amino acids. Trimming left V 4 bases short and J 1 base short, with 7 bases between. Germline V gene lookup returns CDR1 SGHAT and CDR2 FQDESV (reference sequence). CDR3 DNA: TGTGCCAGCAGCTACGGGTCGAACACTGAAGCTTTCTTT. Amino acid sequence: CASSYGSNTEAFF.

The chain links TRBV5-1 to TRBJ2-1; 7 bases are shared with TRBD1. The V and J ends lost 4 bases and 5 bases, in that order; junction bases with no gene match: 6. CDR1 is SGHRS, CDR2 YFSETQ, per germline. CDR3 length equals 14 residues. DNA of the CDR3: TGCGCCAGCAGCGAAGGGGACAGCCACAATGAGCAGTTCTTC. Encoded protein: CASSEGDSHNEQFF.

This clone was counted once. The same CDR3 can be traced to other DNA sequences in this sample. This rearrangement joins TRBV25-1 to TRBJ1-1; D is ambiguous. V lost 2 bases and J 2 bases, leaving 6 bases between the germline ends. CDR3 length equals 13 residues. Germline CDR1 and CDR2: MGHDK and SYGVNS. This CDR3 is CASSEGINTEAFF. Written as DNA, the CDR3 is TGTGCCAGCAGTGAAGGGATTAACACTGAAGCTTTCTTT.